The text below deals with one T cell receptor (beta chain). Its antigen is currently not known. No base quality information exists; no much larger clone differs at one position. The source of the sample is a study of cytomegalovirus exposure and HLA in healthy donors (dated by TCRdb to the late 2010s). Regarding the study in general: According to a later analysis, one platform produced both the 100 to 150 validation repertoires and the roughly 640 repertoires of the first cohort. The study was designed to test whether signatures of past pathogen exposure could be identified by cataloging public T cell receptors. In addition to the first cohort of about 650 subjects, a separate validation cohort of under 150 different subjects was used. To predict cytomegalovirus infection status, the study brought together high-throughput TCR immunosequencing, statistical association of individual TCRs with disease status, and machine learning.

The donors belonged to the validation cohort of 90 to 150 subjects, which was separate from the approximately 680-subject first cohort. The V end loses 6 bases and the J end loses 1 base, and a stretch of 13 bases separates them. The CDR3 measures 14 amino acids from cysteine to phenylalanine. CDR3 DNA only is kept here, 42 bases in frame from base 1. Sequences ENHRY (CDR1) and SYGVKD (CDR2) are obtained from the germline V gene. Points the paper makes about the study in general: The authors suggested that the approach could potentially be generalized to other disease states and immunological phenotypes. In vitro tests confirmed that three of the cytomegalovirus-associated TCR beta chains recognize cytomegalovirus antigens. The validation cohort had no HLA typing available for a later analysis, so co-occurrence within that cohort was assessed over all 120 or so repertoires. Subsequent analysis determined that TCRs grouped into clusters in the first cohort also showed a tendency toward co-occurrence across the roughly 120 validation repertoires, and 94% of cluster scores exceeded 0. Across donors, most TCR sequences were observed very rarely, whereas some public TCRs were present in many individuals. The study gave a list of over 150 TCR beta chains associated with cytomegalovirus. Cytomegalovirus status was reported to be diagnosed by the classifier with high specificity and sensitivity in both the original and validation cohorts.

Library generation was performed with the immunoSEQ multiplex PCR assay. In the paper's pipeline: To diagnose cytomegalovirus status from the catalog of TCR beta chain sequences, a statistical classification framework was built. TCRdb holds this immuneACCESS table with in-frame rearrangements only. Some clones are missing; in checked studies, unresolved V genes explain under half, and the rest has no known cause. From that table come the V and J calls and clone size; the DNA was used to work out D and trimming. The sample yields around 180,000 clones; about four fifths were counted once. The biggest ten clones account for 6% to 9% of the sample.

The sequencing input was PBMCs. The chain links TRBV10-3 with TRBJ2-7; D gene: possibly TRBD1, on 5 matching bases. The receptor comes from a man aged 18-30 years in good health and CMV-seropositive. The sequence in DNA is TGTGCCATCAGCGCCAGACAGCCGTCCTACGAGCAGTACTTC. Translated, it reads CAISARQPSYEQYF.